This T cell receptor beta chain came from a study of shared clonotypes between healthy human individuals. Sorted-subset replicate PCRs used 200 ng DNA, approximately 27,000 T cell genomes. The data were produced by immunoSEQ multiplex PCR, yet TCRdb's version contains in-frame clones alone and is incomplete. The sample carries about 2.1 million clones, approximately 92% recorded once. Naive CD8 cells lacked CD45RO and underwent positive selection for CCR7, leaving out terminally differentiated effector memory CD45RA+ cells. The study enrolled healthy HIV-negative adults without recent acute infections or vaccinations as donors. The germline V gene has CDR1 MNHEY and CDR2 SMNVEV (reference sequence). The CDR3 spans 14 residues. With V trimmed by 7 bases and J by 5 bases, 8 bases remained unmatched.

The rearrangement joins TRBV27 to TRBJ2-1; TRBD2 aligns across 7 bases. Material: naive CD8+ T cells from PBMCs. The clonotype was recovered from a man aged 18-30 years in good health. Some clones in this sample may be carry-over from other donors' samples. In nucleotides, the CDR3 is TGTGCCAGCAAGCTTCGCGGGAGAAACAATGAGCAGTTCTTC. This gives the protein CASKLRGRNNEQFF.